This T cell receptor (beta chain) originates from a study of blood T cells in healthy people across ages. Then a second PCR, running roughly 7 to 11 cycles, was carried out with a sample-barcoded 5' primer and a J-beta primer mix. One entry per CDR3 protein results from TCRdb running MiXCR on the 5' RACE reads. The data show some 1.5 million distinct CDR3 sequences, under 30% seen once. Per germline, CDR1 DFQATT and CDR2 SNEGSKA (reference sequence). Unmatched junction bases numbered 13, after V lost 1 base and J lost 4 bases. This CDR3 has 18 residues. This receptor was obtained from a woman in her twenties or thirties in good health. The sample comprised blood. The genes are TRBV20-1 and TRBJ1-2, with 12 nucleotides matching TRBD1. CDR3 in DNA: TGCAGTGCTAGAGGAGGCCGGGACAGGGGGCGGACGTCCTATGGCTACACCTTC. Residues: CSARGGRDRGRTSYGYTF.